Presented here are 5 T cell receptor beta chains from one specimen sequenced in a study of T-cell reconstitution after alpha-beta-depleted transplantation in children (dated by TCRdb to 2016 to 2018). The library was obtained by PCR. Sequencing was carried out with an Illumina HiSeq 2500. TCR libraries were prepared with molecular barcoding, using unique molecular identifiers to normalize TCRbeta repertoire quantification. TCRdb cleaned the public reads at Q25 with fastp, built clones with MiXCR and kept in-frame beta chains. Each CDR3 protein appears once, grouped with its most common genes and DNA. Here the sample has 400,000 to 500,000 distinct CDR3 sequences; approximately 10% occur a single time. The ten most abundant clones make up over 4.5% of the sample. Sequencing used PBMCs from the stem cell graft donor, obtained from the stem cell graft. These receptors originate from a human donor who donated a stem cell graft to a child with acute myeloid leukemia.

CDR3 region: CASSYSIQSGLSGNTIYF. The DNA of the CDR3 is TGTGCCAGCAGTTACTCGATTCAGAGCGGCCTCTCTGGAAACACCATATATTTT. The J gene is TRBJ1-3, the V gene TRBV6-5; D remains unclear. The CDR3 has 18 residues. From germline, CDR1 is MNHEY and CDR2 SVGAGI. Trimming pared 0 bases from V and 0 bases from J, leaving 15 bases between.

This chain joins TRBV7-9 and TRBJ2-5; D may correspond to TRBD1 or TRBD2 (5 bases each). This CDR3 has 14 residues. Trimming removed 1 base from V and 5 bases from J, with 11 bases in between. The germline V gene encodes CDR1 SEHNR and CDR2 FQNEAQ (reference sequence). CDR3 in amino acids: CASSLVGDLETQYF. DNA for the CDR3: TGTGCCAGCAGCTTAGTAGGGGACCTGGAGACCCAGTACTTC.

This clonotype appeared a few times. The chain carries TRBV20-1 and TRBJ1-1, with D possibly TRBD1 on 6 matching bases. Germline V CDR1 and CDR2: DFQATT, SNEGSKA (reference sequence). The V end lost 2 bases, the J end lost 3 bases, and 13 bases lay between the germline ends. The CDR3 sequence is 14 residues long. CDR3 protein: CSARPQGSDTEAFF. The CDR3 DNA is TGCAGTGCTAGACCCCAGGGGTCGGACACTGAAGCTTTCTTT.

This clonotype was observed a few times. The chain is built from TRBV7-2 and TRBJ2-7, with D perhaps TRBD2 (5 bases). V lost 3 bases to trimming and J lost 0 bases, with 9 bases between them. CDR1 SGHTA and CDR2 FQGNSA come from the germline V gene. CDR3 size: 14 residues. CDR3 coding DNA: TGTGCCAGCAGCTTCTTGGGGAGCTCCTACGAGCAGTACGTC. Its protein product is CASSFLGSSYEQYV.

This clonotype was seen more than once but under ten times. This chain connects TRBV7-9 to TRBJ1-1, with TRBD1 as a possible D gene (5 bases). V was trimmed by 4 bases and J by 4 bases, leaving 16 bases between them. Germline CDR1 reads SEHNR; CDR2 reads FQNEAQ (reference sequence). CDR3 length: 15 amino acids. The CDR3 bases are TGTGCCAGCAGCTCCCGGCGGGGGAATGGCACTGAAGCTTTCTTT. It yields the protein CASSSRRGNGTEAFF.